This entry is about one T cell receptor beta chain. This specimen comes from a study of blood T cell repertoires in COVID-19. Study details: Researchers got acute and convalescent COVID-19 samples from the United States, Italy and Spain. In each case, the material was cDNA or gDNA derived from T cells, B-cell-depleted T cells, or PBMCs.

From germline, CDR1 is KGHSH and CDR2 LQKENI. Trimming took off 4 bases at V and 4 bases at J, with 12 bases between the two ends. There are 14 residues in the CDR3. Authors' methods: It was from reference gene primer amplification that nucleated cell counts were estimated. Profiling relied on immunoSEQ multiplex PCR, and the TCRdb table lists in-frame clones only, not all of them. The V and J calls and clone size come from that table; D and trimming were worked out from the DNA. The sample carries some 260,000 clones, 70% to 85% recorded once. Sequenced sample: peripheral blood. The rearrangement joins TRBV18 to TRBJ2-3, with D possibly TRBD2 on 6 matching bases. This clonotype originated in a woman at least 80 years old with acute or convalescent COVID-19. The CDR3 here is CASSLGGGADTQYF. As DNA, the CDR3 is TGTGCCAGCTCACTAGGAGGAGGGGCAGATACGCAGTATTTT.